This T cell receptor (beta chain) came from a study of T cells in Graves' hyperthyroidism and ophthalmopathy. The TCR beta CDR3 regions underwent amplification using RNA transcripts as the source. First-round RT-PCR of the TCR CDR3 relied on the HTBI primer set. TCRdb redid the calling of the multiplex PCR reads with MiXCR, one entry per CDR3 protein. Here the sample spans around 350,000 distinct CDR3 sequences, approximately 19% being singletons. A single count supports this clonotype. A single base separates this from a much larger clone, so it may be a read error. V trimming: 5 bases; J trimming: 6 bases; junction bases outside the gene matches: 8. Germline V gives CDR1 SGHVS, CDR2 FNYEAQ. The CDR3 is made up of 15 amino acids. An absence of ophthalmopathy progression within 18 months meant stable Graves' hyperthyroidism. Hyperthyroidism in the patients, aged 18 to 65, was newly diagnosed and under 2 months in duration. Isolation of PBMCs was performed on around 9.8 ml fresh peripheral blood.

Sequencing was done on a sample of blood. The V call is TRBV7-6, the J call TRBJ2-4, with 9 positions matching TRBD1. The sequence was collected from a young woman with Graves' hyperthyroidism. CDR3 DNA: TGTGCCAGCAGCGACTACAGGGGGCGGGTAAACATTCAGTACTTC. This gives the protein CASSDYRGRVNIQYF.